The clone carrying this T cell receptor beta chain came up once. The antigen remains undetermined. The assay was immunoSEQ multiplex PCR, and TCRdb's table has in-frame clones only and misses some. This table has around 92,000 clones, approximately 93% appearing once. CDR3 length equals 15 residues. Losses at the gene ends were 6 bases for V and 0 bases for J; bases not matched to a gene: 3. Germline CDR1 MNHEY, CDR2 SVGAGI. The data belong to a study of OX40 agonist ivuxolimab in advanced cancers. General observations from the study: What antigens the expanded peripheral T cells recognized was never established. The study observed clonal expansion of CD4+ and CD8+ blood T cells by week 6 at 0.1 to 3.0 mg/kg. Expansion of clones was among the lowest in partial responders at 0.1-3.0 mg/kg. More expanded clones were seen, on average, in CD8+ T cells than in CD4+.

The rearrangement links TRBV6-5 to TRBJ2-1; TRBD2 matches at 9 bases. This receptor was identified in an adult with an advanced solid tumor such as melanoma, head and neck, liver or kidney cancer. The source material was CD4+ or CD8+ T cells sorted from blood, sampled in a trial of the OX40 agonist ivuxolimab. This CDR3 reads CASSSSGASYNEQFF. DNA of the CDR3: TGTGCCAGCAGCTCTAGCGGGGCCTCCTACAATGAGCAGTTCTTC.